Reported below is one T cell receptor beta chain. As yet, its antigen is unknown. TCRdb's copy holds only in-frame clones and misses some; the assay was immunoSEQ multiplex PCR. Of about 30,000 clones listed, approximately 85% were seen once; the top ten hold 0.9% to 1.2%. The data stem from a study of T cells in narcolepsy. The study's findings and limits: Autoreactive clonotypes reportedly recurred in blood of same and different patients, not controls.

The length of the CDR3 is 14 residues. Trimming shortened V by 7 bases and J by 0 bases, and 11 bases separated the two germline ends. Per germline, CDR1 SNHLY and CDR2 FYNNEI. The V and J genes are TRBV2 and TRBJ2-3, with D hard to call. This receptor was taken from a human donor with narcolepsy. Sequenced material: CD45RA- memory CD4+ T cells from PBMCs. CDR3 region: CASTSQPSTDTQYF. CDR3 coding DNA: TGTGCCAGCACAAGCCAGCCGAGCACAGATACGCAGTATTTT.